Listed here are 19 T cell receptor beta chains from one sample, sequenced in a study of cytomegalovirus exposure and HLA in healthy donors. A multiplex PCR was run with 60 Vbeta primers and 13 Jbeta primers. Some clones are missing from TCRdb's copy, which holds only in-frame ones; the method was immunoSEQ multiplex PCR. Of approximately 180,000 clones in the sample, under 90% are singletons; the top ten hold 4.8%. Material: PBMCs. Every receptor here comes from a man aged 18-30 years in good health and CMV-seronegative.

This rearrangement joins TRBV10-1 to TRBJ2-1, with TRBD2 identical over 8 bases. This CDR3 has 18 residues. V lost 0 bases and J lost 0; bases outside the gene matches: 7. CDR1 WNHNN and CDR2 SYGVQD come from the germline V gene (reference sequence). The CDR3 DNA is TGCGCCAGCAGTGAGTCTAGCGGGGACTACTACTCCTACAATGAGCAGTTCTTC. This sequence encodes CASSESSGDYYSYNEQFF.

The chain combines TRBV11-2 with TRBJ1-1; 7 positions match TRBD1. J gave up 3 bases and V 5 bases, and 3 bases lay outside the gene matches. CDR3 length: 13 amino acids. Germline CDR1 is SGHAT and CDR2 is FQNNGV. CDR3 protein: CASSTDRDTEAFF. DNA for the CDR3: TGTGCCAGCAGCACCGACAGGGACACTGAAGCTTTCTTT.

This chain joins TRBV9 and TRBJ2-3; 8 positions match TRBD2. Germline values: CDR1 SGDLS, CDR2 YYNGEE. There are 15 residues in the CDR3. The V and J ends lost 6 bases and 2 bases, in that order; junction bases with no gene match: 8. CDR3 bases: TGTGCCAGCAAAGCGGGGGAGTTGCTCACAGATACGCAGTATTTT. Encoded protein: CASKAGELLTDTQYF.

The chain combines TRBV5-6 with TRBJ2-3; D is perhaps TRBD1 (5 bases). The germline CDR1 and CDR2 sequences are SGHDT and YYEEEE. The CDR3 contains 15 residues. V was clipped by 4 bases and J by 0 bases, with 12 bases between them. The CDR3 protein is CASSPIRVSTDTQYF. CDR3 DNA sequence: TGTGCCAGCAGCCCCATCAGGGTAAGCACAGATACGCAGTATTTT.

This sequence joins TRBV7-2 and TRBJ1-2; possibly TRBD1 for D (6 bases). CDR1 and CDR2 (germline): SGHTA, FQGNSA. Trimming stripped 1 base from V and 4 bases from J, with 13 bases between. The CDR3 runs 15 residues. The CDR3 reads CASSLGGQLGYGYTF. CDR3 DNA sequence: TGTGCCAGCAGCTTAGGTGGACAGCTCGGCTATGGCTACACCTTC.

This clone turned up a few times. V usage is TRBV6-5 and J usage is TRBJ1-6; no firm D call. V shed 4 bases and J shed 13 bases, with 11 bases lying between them. Per germline, CDR1 MNHEY and CDR2 SVGAGI. This CDR3 has 12 residues. CDR3: CASSSPSRPLHF. The DNA of the CDR3 is TGTGCCAGCAGTTCCCCCTCTCGGCCCCTCCACTTT.

This chain uses TRBV7-9 with TRBJ2-7, with D tentatively TRBD1 (7 bases). The CDR3 totals 16 residues. Per the germline V gene, CDR1 is SEHNR and CDR2 is FQNEAQ (reference sequence). Trimming shortened V by 5 bases and J by 0 bases, and 17 bases separated the two germline ends. The CDR3 loop is CASSATGTRLSYEQYF. As DNA, the CDR3 is TGTGCCAGCAGCGCGACAGGGACTCGTCTCTCCTACGAGCAGTACTTC. The full variable domain, rest sourced from reference TRBV7-9 and TRBJ2-7, is DTGVSQNPRHKITKRGQNVTFRCDPISEHNRLYWYRQTLGQGPEFLTYFQNEAQLEKSRLLSDRFSAERPKGSFSTLEIQRTEQGDSAMYLCASSATGTRLSYEQYFGPGTRLTVT.

The chain couples TRBV27 to TRBJ1-4; 9 bases match TRBD1. There are 15 residues in the CDR3. Per the germline V gene, CDR1 is MNHEY and CDR2 is SMNVEV (reference sequence). After removal of 6 bases from V and 2 bases from J, the junction contained 4 bases not matched to a gene. CDR3 amino acids: CASRDRGWTNEKLFF. CDR3 bases: TGTGCCAGCAGGGACAGGGGCTGGACTAATGAAAAACTGTTTTTT. The whole variable domain, remainder taken from reference TRBV27 and TRBJ1-4, is EAQVTQNPRYLITVTGKKLTVTCSQNMNHEYMSWYRQDPGLGLRQIYYSMNVEVTDKGDVPEGYKVSRKEKRNFPLILESPSPNQTSLYFCASRDRGWTNEKLFFGSGTQLSVL.

The chain links TRBV7-9 to TRBJ2-5; the D gene is possibly TRBD1 (5 bases). Germline CDR1 and CDR2: SEHNR and FQNEAQ (reference sequence). Trimming removed 5 bases from V and 6 bases from J, with 22 bases in between. The CDR3 extends over 16 amino acids. The CDR3: CASSPTGGQSMKTQYF. The CDR3 nucleotides read TGTGCCAGCAGCCCTACAGGCGGCCAGTCGATGAAGACCCAGTACTTC.

CDR3 sequence: CASSEASRGDYGYTF. CDR3 bases: TGTGCCAGCAGTGAAGCTTCCCGCGGTGACTATGGCTACACCTTC. The V gene is TRBV6-1, the J gene TRBJ1-2; unclear D gene. V dropped 0 bases and J dropped 3 bases, with 11 bases sitting between them. The CDR3 has 15 amino acids. Germline CDR1 is MNHNS and CDR2 is SASEGT.

The V and J genes are TRBV7-9 and TRBJ1-1; weak D call: TRBD1 (5 bases). The CDR3 has 14 amino acids. V shed 4 bases and J shed 4 bases, with 13 bases lying between them. Germline assignment: CDR1 SEHNR and CDR2 FQNEAQ (reference sequence). The CDR3 coding sequence is TGTGCCAGCAGCTCTTTTTCCAGGGCCACTGAAGCTTTCTTT. Protein: CASSSFSRATEAFF.

This chain uses TRBV6-1 with TRBJ1-1; D call uncertain. The V gene lost 0 bases and the J gene lost 8 bases, with 10 bases spanning the gap. CDR1 and CDR2 from the germline V gene are MNHNS and SASEGT. The CDR3 contains 13 residues. This CDR3 is CASSEAEVGEAFF. The DNA of the CDR3 is TGTGCCAGCAGTGAAGCCGAGGTAGGAGAAGCTTTCTTT.

The V and J genes are TRBV9 and TRBJ2-1, with TRBD2 matching over 14 bases. This CDR3 has 17 residues. CDR1 is SGDLS, CDR2 YYNGEE, per germline. V shed 3 bases and J 8 bases; nucleotides not matched to a gene: 10. CDR3 amino acids: CASSAFSGLAGAYEQFF. The CDR3 DNA is TGTGCCAGCAGCGCGTTCTCGGGACTAGCGGGAGCTTATGAGCAGTTCTTC.

The chain carries TRBV5-1 and TRBJ2-5, with 11 bases fitting TRBD1. The DNA end lines up better with TRBJ2-7; the J call may be wrong. Germline CDR1 reads SGHRS; CDR2 reads YFSETQ. There are 15 residues in the CDR3. The CDR3 sequence is CASSGWTGGPYEQYF. In DNA form, the CDR3 reads TGCGCCAGCAGCGGATGGACAGGGGGCCCCTACGAGCAGTACTTC.

This chain uses TRBV19 with TRBJ1-3, with D perhaps matching TRBD1 (5 bases). Germline V CDR1 and CDR2: LNHDA, SQIVND (reference sequence). The CDR3 spans 14 residues. Trimming cost V 4 bases and J 2 bases, with 9 bases left between them. CDR3 in DNA: TGTGCCAGTAGTACCAGGGAAACTGGAAACACCATATATTTT. Its translation: CASSTRETGNTIYF.

This chain connects TRBV6-5 to TRBJ2-1; tentative D call: TRBD2 (6 bases). The germline gives CDR1 MNHEY, CDR2 SVGAGI. This CDR3 has 13 amino acids. V was shortened by 2 bases and J by 10 bases, with 12 bases between the two germline ends. In DNA form, the CDR3 reads TGTGCCAGCAGTTACCGTGGGACTGGAGAGCAGTTCTTC. Protein sequence: CASSYRGTGEQFF.

In this sample, this clone turned up once. The chain joins TRBV7-2 to TRBJ2-1; TRBD2 agrees at 12 bases. CDR1 is SGHTA, CDR2 FQGNSA, per germline. There are 19 residues in the CDR3. The junction had 11 bases not matched to a gene; V was cut back by 5 bases and J by 0 bases. The CDR3 loop reads CASSNGGLAGQSSYNEQFF. The DNA of the CDR3 is TGTGCCAGCAGCAATGGTGGACTAGCGGGACAAAGCTCCTACAATGAGCAGTTCTTC.

In this sample, this clone turned up once. V gene TRBV27 combines with J gene TRBJ2-7; 7 bases map to TRBD2. In germline, CDR1 is MNHEY, CDR2 SMNVEV (reference sequence). J gave up 2 bases and V 3 bases, and 7 bases lay outside the gene matches. The CDR3 length is 15 residues. The CDR3 sequence: CASSFLGGETYEQYF. For the CDR3, the DNA is TGTGCCAGCAGTTTCCTTGGGGGGGAGACCTACGAGCAGTACTTC.

This chain uses TRBV7-6 with TRBJ2-5; D is undetermined. Germline CDR1 is SGHVS and CDR2 is FNYEAQ. The germline V and J ends were trimmed by 5 bases and 5 bases, with 15 bases remaining between them. The CDR3 is made up of 14 amino acids. CDR3 region: CASSMRVPPETQYF. Written as DNA, the CDR3 is TGTGCCAGCAGCATGAGAGTGCCGCCGGAGACCCAGTACTTC.